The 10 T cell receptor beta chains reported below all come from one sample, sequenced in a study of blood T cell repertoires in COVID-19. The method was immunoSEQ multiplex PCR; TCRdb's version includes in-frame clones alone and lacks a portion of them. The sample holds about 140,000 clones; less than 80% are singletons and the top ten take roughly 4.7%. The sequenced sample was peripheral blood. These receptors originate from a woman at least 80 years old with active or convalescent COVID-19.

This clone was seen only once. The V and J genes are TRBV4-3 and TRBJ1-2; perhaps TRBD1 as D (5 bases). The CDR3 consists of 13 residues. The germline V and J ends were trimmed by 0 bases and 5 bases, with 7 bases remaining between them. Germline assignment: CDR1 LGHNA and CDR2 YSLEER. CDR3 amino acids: CASSQDRAYGYTF. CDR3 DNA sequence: TGCGCCAGCAGCCAAGACAGGGCTTATGGCTACACCTTC.

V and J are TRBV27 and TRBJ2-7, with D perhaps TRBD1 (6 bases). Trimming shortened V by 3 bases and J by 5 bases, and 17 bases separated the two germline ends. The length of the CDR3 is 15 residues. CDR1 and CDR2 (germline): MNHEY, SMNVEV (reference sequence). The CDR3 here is CASSFRRGTPDEQYF. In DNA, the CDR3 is TGTGCCAGCAGTTTTCGTAGGGGGACCCCGGACGAGCAGTACTTC.

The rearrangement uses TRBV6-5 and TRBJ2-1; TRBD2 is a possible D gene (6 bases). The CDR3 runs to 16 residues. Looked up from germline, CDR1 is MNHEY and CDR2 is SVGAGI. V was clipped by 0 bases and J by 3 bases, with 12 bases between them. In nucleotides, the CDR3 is TGTGCCAGCAGTTACTCGAAAGGCGGGGTCTACAATGAGCAGTTCTTC. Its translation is CASSYSKGGVYNEQFF.

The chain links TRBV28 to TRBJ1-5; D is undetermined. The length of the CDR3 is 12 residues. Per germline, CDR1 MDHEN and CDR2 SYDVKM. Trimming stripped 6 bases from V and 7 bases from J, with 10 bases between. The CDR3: CASRAYGQPQHF. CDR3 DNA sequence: TGTGCCAGCAGGGCGTACGGGCAGCCCCAGCATTTT.

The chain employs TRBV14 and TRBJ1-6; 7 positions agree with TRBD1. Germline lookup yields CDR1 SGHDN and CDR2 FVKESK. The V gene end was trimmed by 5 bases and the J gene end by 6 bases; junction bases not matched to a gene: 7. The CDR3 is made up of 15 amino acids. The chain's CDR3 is CASSSRTGPNSPLHF. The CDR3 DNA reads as TGTGCCAGCAGCTCAAGGACAGGCCCTAATTCACCCCTCCACTTT.

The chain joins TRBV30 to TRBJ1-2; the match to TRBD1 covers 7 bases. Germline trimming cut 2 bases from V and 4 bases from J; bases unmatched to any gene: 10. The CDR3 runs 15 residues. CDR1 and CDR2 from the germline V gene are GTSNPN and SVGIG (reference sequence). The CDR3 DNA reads TGTGCCTGGAGTAAAACGAGACAGGGAATCTATGGCTACACCTTC. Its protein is CAWSKTRQGIYGYTF.

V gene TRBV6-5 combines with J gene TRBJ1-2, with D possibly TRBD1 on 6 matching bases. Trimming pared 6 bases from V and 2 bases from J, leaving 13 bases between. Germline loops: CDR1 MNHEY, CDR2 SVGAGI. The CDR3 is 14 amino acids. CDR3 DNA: TGTGCCAGCAGGAAGACAGGAGCCAACTATGGCTACACCTTC. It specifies CASRKTGANYGYTF.

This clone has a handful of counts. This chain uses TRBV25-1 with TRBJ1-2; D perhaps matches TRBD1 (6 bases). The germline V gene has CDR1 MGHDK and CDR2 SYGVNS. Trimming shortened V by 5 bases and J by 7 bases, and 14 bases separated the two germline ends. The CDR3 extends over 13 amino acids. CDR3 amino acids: CASSPGQFLGYTF. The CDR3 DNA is TGTGCCAGCAGTCCAGGACAGTTTCTTGGCTACACCTTC.

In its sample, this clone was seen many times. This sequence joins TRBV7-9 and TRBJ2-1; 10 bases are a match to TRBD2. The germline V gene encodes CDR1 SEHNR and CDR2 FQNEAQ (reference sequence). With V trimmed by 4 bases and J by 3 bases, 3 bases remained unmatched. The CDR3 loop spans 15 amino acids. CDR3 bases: TGTGCCAGCAGCTCCGAGCGGGGGGGCTACAATGAGCAGTTCTTC. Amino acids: CASSSERGGYNEQFF.

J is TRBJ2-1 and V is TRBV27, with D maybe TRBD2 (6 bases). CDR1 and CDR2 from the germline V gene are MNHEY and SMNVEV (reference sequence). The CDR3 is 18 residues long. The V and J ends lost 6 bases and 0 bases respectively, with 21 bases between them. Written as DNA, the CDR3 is TGTGCCAGCAGACTTAGGGCAAATTCCGGGAGCTCCTACAATGAGCAGTTCTTC. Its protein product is CASRLRANSGSSYNEQFF.